This record looks at one T cell receptor beta chain sequence and its context. The source of the sample is a study of blood T cell repertoires in COVID-19. Study-level background: PBMCs, B-cell-depleted T cells, or T cells were the source of the cDNA or gDNA that made up the material.

Original processing notes: From reference gene primer amplification, estimates of nucleated cell counts were derived. Data came from immunoSEQ multiplex PCR; TCRdb stores just in-frame clones and leaves some out. D and trimming come from the DNA, and the V and J calls and clone size come from that table. The data hold about 240,000 clones, with around 83% observed a single time. Germline CDR1 is SQVTM and CDR2 is ANQGSEA. This CDR3 is 12 amino acids long. The J segment lost 6 bases and the V segment lost 5 bases, leaving 6 bases of the junction unmatched. This TCR was recovered from a woman aged 18-29 years with acute or convalescent COVID-19. Sequences were obtained from peripheral blood. The chain uses TRBV29-1 and TRBJ1-2; 7 bases match TRBD1. CDR3 in DNA: TGCAGCGTTTTTACAGGGGTCGATGGCTACACCTTC. It translates to CSVFTGVDGYTF.